Presented here are 29 T cell receptor beta chains from one specimen sequenced in a study of blood T cell repertoires in COVID-19. Profiling relied on immunoSEQ multiplex PCR, and the TCRdb table lists in-frame clones only, not all of them. Among 100,000 to 110,000 clones listed, roughly nine tenths were seen once. The sample was peripheral blood. These receptor sequences come from a middle-aged man with active COVID-19.

This sequence joins TRBV27 and TRBJ2-5, with 7 bases fitting TRBD2. Germline CDR1 and CDR2: MNHEY and SMNVEV (reference sequence). This CDR3 has 16 amino acids. V shed 4 bases and J 5 bases; nucleotides not matched to a gene: 13. The CDR3 DNA reads as TGTGCCAGCAGTTCTCGCTTCGGCGGGAGTTTCGAGACCCAGTACTTC. This gives the protein CASSSRFGGSFETQYF.

The table lists this clone with a count of one. This chain uses TRBV6-5 with TRBJ1-6, with D possibly being TRBD1 (6 bases). V lost 6 bases to trimming and J lost 7 bases, with 13 bases between them. CDR3 length: 14 residues. Germline V lookup: CDR1 MNHEY, CDR2 SVGAGI. The chain's CDR3 is CASSRQERNSPLHF. The CDR3 coding sequence is TGTGCCAGCAGCCGACAGGAGAGAAATTCACCCCTCCACTTT.

The chain recombines TRBV27 with TRBJ2-6; possible D gene TRBD1, 6 bases. Germline V gene lookup returns CDR1 MNHEY and CDR2 SMNVEV (reference sequence). The CDR3 runs to 17 residues. Trimming took off 5 bases at V and 2 bases at J, with 16 bases between the two ends. The chain's CDR3 is CASSPPRGNPGANVLTF. The DNA of the CDR3 is TGTGCCAGCAGTCCCCCGAGGGGGAACCCTGGGGCCAACGTCCTGACTTTC.

The chain has TRBV6-6 and TRBJ2-5; 8 positions agree with TRBD1. Trimming cost V 8 bases and J 3 bases; bases outside gene matches: 8. The CDR3 is 14 amino acids. Germline V CDR1 and CDR2: MNHNY, SVGAGI (reference sequence). CDR3 amino acids: CASGRTGFEETQYF. The CDR3 nucleotides read TGTGCCAGCGGTAGGACAGGGTTCGAAGAGACCCAGTACTTC.

V is TRBV4-1 and J is TRBJ1-1, with D maybe TRBD1 (6 bases). Germline lookup yields CDR1 MGHRA and CDR2 YSYEKL. The CDR3 has 15 residues. V lost 2 bases to trimming and J lost 0 bases, with 10 bases between them. In DNA, the CDR3 is TGCGCCAGCAGCCAATATGGGGGCGTGAACACTGAAGCTTTCTTT. This translates into CASSQYGGVNTEAFF.

This clone was seen a few times. This chain joins TRBV9 and TRBJ1-3; 7 nucleotides match TRBD1. Germline values: CDR1 SGDLS, CDR2 YYNGEE. This CDR3 contains 16 residues. V shed 1 base and J 6 bases; nucleotides not matched to a gene: 10. The DNA of the CDR3 is TGTGCCAGCAGCGTATCCGGTGTCAGGGGGGAAAACACCATATATTTT. Its protein is CASSVSGVRGENTIYF.

V and J are TRBV5-4 and TRBJ2-3; D perhaps matches TRBD1 (6 bases). The germline CDR1 and CDR2 sequences are SGHNT and YYREEE (reference sequence). This CDR3 has 16 amino acids. The ends were cut back, 5 bases at V and 6 bases at J, with 22 bases in the middle. The CDR3 region is CASSLGGGQLGDTQYF. For the CDR3, the DNA is TGTGCCAGCAGTTTAGGTGGTGGACAGCTCGGTGATACGCAGTATTTT.

Only a few counts were recorded for this clone. The genes are TRBV6-1 and TRBJ1-5, with TRBD1 matching 7 bases. The V gene's germline CDR1 is MNHNS and CDR2 SASEGT. CDR3 length: 14 amino acids. The ends lost 1 base at V and 6 bases at J; junction bases unmatched: 3. CDR3 protein: CASSEGQGFQPQHF. The CDR3 nucleotides are TGTGCCAGCAGTGAAGGACAGGGTTTTCAGCCCCAGCATTTT.

The rearrangement links TRBV15 to TRBJ2-1, with a tentative D call TRBD2 (5 bases). Trimming cost V 8 bases and J 8 bases, with 19 bases left between them. There are 14 residues in the CDR3. The germline V gene has CDR1 LNHNV and CDR2 YYDKDF (reference sequence). The CDR3, as DNA: TGTGCCACCGCGAGGGATAACTTATCGGATGAGCAGTTCTTC. Residues: CATARDNLSDEQFF.

Written as DNA, the CDR3 is TGTGCCAGCACCCAGGACAAGGGATACTATGGCTACACCTTC. This gives the protein CASTQDKGYYGYTF. This chain links TRBV5-4 with TRBJ1-2; D perhaps matches TRBD1 (5 bases). Germline CDR1 and CDR2: SGHNT and YYREEE (reference sequence). The CDR3 contains 14 residues. V was pared by 6 bases and J by 3 bases, with 15 bases between.

This clone has just one count. J is TRBJ2-4 and V is TRBV6-5; TRBD2 matches 8 bases. Germline V CDR1 and CDR2: MNHEY, SVGAGI. This CDR3 has 14 residues. V was pared by 7 bases and J by 6 bases, with 8 bases of the junction left unmatched. In DNA form, the CDR3 reads TGTGCCAGCACCACACCGGGAGGGGCAAACATTCAGTACTTC. Translating gives CASTTPGGANIQYF.

The V call is TRBV6-1, the J call TRBJ2-3; 8 bases match TRBD2. Germline CDR1 reads MNHNS; CDR2 reads SASEGT. There are 15 residues in the CDR3. V gave up 2 bases and J gave up 4 bases; unmatched junction bases: 5. The CDR3, as DNA: TGTGCCAGCAGTGAAATCCGGGGGGGCTCAGATACGCAGTATTTT. It yields the protein CASSEIRGGSDTQYF.

The rearrangement joins TRBV11-3 to TRBJ2-1; 10 bases agree with TRBD2. V dropped 5 bases and J dropped 4; count of bases not matched to a gene: 2. From germline, CDR1 is SGHNT and CDR2 YENEEA. This CDR3 spans 14 amino acids. The CDR3 DNA reads TGTGCCAGCAGCCCTAGCGGGGGTTACAATGAGCAGTTCTTC. Translated: CASSPSGGYNEQFF.

This clone came up once. V is TRBV12-2 and J is TRBJ2-1; the table's D call, TRBD2, has no DNA check behind it. TRBV12-2 counts as a pseudogene. The CDR3 contains 18 residues. CDR3 loop: CASRLSHPVTNSYNEQFF. The CDR3 DNA sequence: TGTGCAAGTCGCTTAAGTCATCCGGTAACCAACTCCTACAATGAGCAGTTCTTC.

The chain couples TRBV19 to TRBJ1-1; D remains unclear. Germline loops: CDR1 LNHDA, CDR2 SQIVND (reference sequence). This CDR3 region has 14 residues. With 1 base removed from V and 5 bases from J, the gap between germline ends came to 11 bases. The CDR3 here is CASSIGLGWTEAFF. The CDR3 nucleotides are TGTGCCAGTAGTATAGGTCTCGGGTGGACTGAAGCTTTCTTT.

The J gene is TRBJ2-7, the V gene TRBV27, with D possibly TRBD1 on 5 matching bases. The CDR3 has 13 residues. Looked up from germline, CDR1 is MNHEY and CDR2 is SMNVEV (reference sequence). Trimming removed 5 bases at V and 3 bases at J, with 11 bases between. CDR3 coding DNA: TGTGCCAGCAGTCCCAACGGACACTACGAGCAGTACGTC. Translating gives CASSPNGHYEQYV.

A few counts support this clone. The chain is built from TRBV6-5 and TRBJ2-1; 7 nucleotides align to TRBD2. Germline V gene lookup returns CDR1 MNHEY and CDR2 SVGAGI. This CDR3 has 13 residues. V dropped 6 bases and J dropped 10; count of bases not matched to a gene: 9. CDR3 residues: CASSLTTSSEQFF. The DNA for the CDR3 is TGTGCCAGCAGCCTCACGACTAGCTCCGAGCAGTTCTTC.

The V call is TRBV4-2, the J call TRBJ1-4, with 8 nucleotides matching TRBD1. This CDR3 comprises 16 residues. Germline V gene sequence: CDR1 LGHNA, CDR2 YNFKEQ. Trimming removed 0 bases from V and 5 bases from J; junction bases left unmatched: 5. The CDR3 loop is CASSQDIGQGNEKLFF. CDR3 DNA: TGTGCCAGCAGCCAAGATATTGGACAGGGCAATGAAAAACTGTTTTTT.

The chain has TRBV18 and TRBJ2-3; D is perhaps TRBD2 (6 bases). The CDR3 is 16 residues long. V lost 5 bases and J lost 5, with 20 bases in between. CDR1 is KGHSH, CDR2 LQKENI, per germline. The CDR3 DNA is TGTGCCAGCTCAACCCGTACCCCGGGGGATAAAGATACGCAGTATTTT. It specifies CASSTRTPGDKDTQYF.

This chain connects TRBV5-4 to TRBJ2-2, with TRBD2 matching 7 bases. The germline V gene has CDR1 SGHNT and CDR2 YYREEE (reference sequence). The V gene end was trimmed by 4 bases and the J gene end by 2 bases; junction bases not matched to a gene: 11. CDR3 length equals 17 residues. Here the CDR3 reads CASSPKSLAVNTGELFF. In nucleotides, the CDR3 is TGTGCCAGCAGCCCCAAGTCTCTAGCGGTCAACACCGGGGAGCTGTTTTTT.

This chain joins TRBV7-2 and TRBJ2-7; D not certain. The CDR3 is made up of 13 amino acids. V was pared by 5 bases and J by 4 bases, with 12 bases between. Germline assignment: CDR1 SGHTA and CDR2 FQGNSA. The CDR3 loop reads CASSLGTGYEQYF. The CDR3 DNA sequence: TGTGCCAGCAGCCTAGGAACGGGTTACGAGCAGTACTTC.

This chain connects TRBV5-6 to TRBJ2-5; 8 bases agree with TRBD1. The CDR3 contains 17 residues. Trimming removed 1 base from V and 4 bases from J; junction bases left unmatched: 12. Germline CDR1 SGHDT, CDR2 YYEEEE. CDR3 sequence reads: CASSLYGAGGEGETQYF. Here the CDR3 DNA reads TGTGCCAGCAGCTTGTATGGGGCAGGGGGCGAGGGAGAGACCCAGTACTTC. Full variable domain (rest looked up from reference TRBV5-6 and TRBJ2-5): DAGVTQSPTHLIKTRGQQVTLRCSPKSGHDTVSWYQQALGQGPQFIFQYYEEEERQRGNFPDRFSGHQFPNYSSELNVNALLLGDSALYLCASSLYGAGGEGETQYFGPGTRLLVL.

This CDR3 reads CASSWDSSEKLFF. For the CDR3, the DNA is TGTGCCAGCAGTTGGGACAGCTCCGAAAAACTGTTTTTT. The chain links TRBV2 to TRBJ1-4, with 7 bases identical to TRBD1. The CDR3 length is 13 residues. Germline CDR1 and CDR2: SNHLY and FYNNEI. Trimming removed 5 bases from V and 8 bases from J; junction bases left unmatched: 5.

Remarks on this clone: Other DNA sequences in this specimen translate into the identical CDR3. CDR3 nucleotide sequence: TGTGCCAGCAGCCAGTTACAGGGTAACACTGAAGCTTTCTTT. It specifies CASSQLQGNTEAFF. The rearrangement uses TRBV3-1 (or the pseudogene TRBV3-2) and TRBJ1-1; D possibly corresponds to TRBD1 (6 bases). The CDR3 runs to 14 residues. The V and J ends lost 3 bases and 2 bases respectively, with 10 bases between them. From germline, CDR1 is LGHDT and CDR2 YNNKEL (reference sequence).

This chain joins TRBV28 and TRBJ2-7, with TRBD1 matching 8 bases. The ends lost 4 bases at V and 6 bases at J; junction bases unmatched: 8. The CDR3 is 14 amino acids. Germline lookup yields CDR1 MDHEN and CDR2 SYDVKM. In DNA, the CDR3 is TGTGCCAGCAGTTCATGGACAGGGTTAGGCGAGCAGTACGTC. Translation gives CASSSWTGLGEQYV.

The rearrangement uses TRBV11-2 and TRBJ1-4; D gene ambiguous. CDR3 length equals 16 residues. The germline V and J ends were trimmed by 1 base and 2 bases, with 11 bases remaining between them. The germline V gene encodes CDR1 SGHAT and CDR2 FQNNGV. In nucleotides, the CDR3 is TGTGCCAGCAGCTTAGTGGGTCAGCGGACTAATGAAAAACTGTTTTTT. Protein sequence: CASSLVGQRTNEKLFF.

The J gene is TRBJ2-1, the V gene TRBV3-1 (or the pseudogene TRBV3-2); D gene uncertain. Trimming left V 0 bases short and J 6 bases short, with 12 bases between. Germline values: CDR1 LGHDT, CDR2 YNNKEL (reference sequence). The CDR3 contains 15 residues. This CDR3 reads CASSQDSTGFNEQFF. CDR3 nucleotide sequence: TGTGCCAGCAGCCAAGATTCGACTGGGTTCAATGAGCAGTTCTTC.

The chain carries TRBV13 and TRBJ1-2; no clear D. The V gene lost 8 bases and the J gene lost 7 bases, with 14 bases spanning the gap. CDR1 and CDR2 (germline): PRHDT, FYEKMQ (reference sequence). This CDR3 comprises 12 residues. The CDR3 here is CASQNEIFGYTF. In DNA, the CDR3 is TGTGCCAGCCAAAACGAGATATTTGGCTACACCTTC.

The chain has TRBV7-3 and TRBJ2-2, with 10 bases matching TRBD1. The junction had 1 base not matched to a gene; V was cut back by 4 bases and J by 2 bases. The CDR3 extends over 15 amino acids. Germline lookup yields CDR1 SGHTA and CDR2 FQGTGA. This CDR3 is CASSSTGGNTGELFF. DNA of the CDR3: TGTGCCAGCAGCTCGACAGGGGGCAACACCGGGGAGCTGTTTTTT.